This T cell receptor beta chain was captured in a study of identical twins. With regard to this clonotype: Its antigen remains unknown.

Germline V gene data show CDR1 as LGHDT and CDR2 as YNNKEL (reference sequence). This CDR3 has 16 amino acids. V was shortened by 0 bases and J by 1 base, with 9 bases between the two germline ends. A universal primer site was incorporated via template switching, and the cDNA contained unique molecular identifiers. TCRdb ran MiXCR on the 5' RACE reads and lists one entry per CDR3 protein. The data contain around 1.7 million distinct CDR3 sequences, 25% to 35% of them singletons. The study's findings and limits: Partly confounded zero-insertion analyses could result from invariant MAIT and iNKT cells.

Sequencing used cord blood. The source of this sequence is a newborn girl in good health. The J gene is TRBJ2-2, the V gene TRBV3-1; the D call may be TRBD1 or TRBD2 (5 bases each). The CDR3 DNA follows: TGTGCCAGCAGCCAAGAACCGGGACGGAACACCGGGGAGCTGTTTTTT. This gives the protein CASSQEPGRNTGELFF.